A single sample is the source of the 4 T cell receptor beta chains below, sequenced in a study of shared clonotypes between healthy human individuals. Libraries were prepared by immunoSEQ multiplex PCR; TCRdb keeps only in-frame clonotypes and omits some of them. The sample contains more than 550,000 clones, under 95% of which appear only once. Naive CD8 isolation took CD45RO-negative cells positively selected for CCR7 and excluded terminally differentiated effector memory CD45RA+ cells. Sequencing was performed on naive CD8+ T cells sorted from blood. The receptors originated from a man under 40 in good health.

Worth noting for this clone: The same CDR3 is also encoded by other DNA sequences in this sample. V and J are TRBV9 and TRBJ2-6; D is uncertain. The CDR3 runs to 15 residues. Germline values: CDR1 SGDLS, CDR2 YYNGEE. V gave up 0 bases and J gave up 0 bases, with 4 bases separating them. The CDR3 nucleotides read TGTGCCAGCAGCGTAGAAGGCTCTGGGGCCAACGTCCTGACTTTC. It translates to CASSVEGSGANVLTF.

This clone is a singleton in its sample. The chain's CDR3 is CASTPPGRDWGQNSNQPQHF. DNA for the CDR3: TGTGCCAGTACTCCACCAGGTCGGGATTGGGGCCAAAATAGCAATCAGCCCCAGCATTTT. The chain has TRBV19 and TRBJ1-5; TRBD1 is a possible D gene (5 bases). Trimming stripped 7 bases from V and 0 bases from J, with 28 bases between. This CDR3 has 20 amino acids. CDR1 and CDR2 (germline): LNHDA, SQIVND (reference sequence).

The chain combines TRBV9 with TRBJ2-5, with TRBD2 matching over 11 bases. This CDR3 region has 18 residues. With V trimmed by 3 bases and J by 1 base, 11 bases remained unmatched. From germline, CDR1 is SGDLS and CDR2 YYNGEE. In nucleotides, the CDR3 is TGTGCCAGCAGCGCTCTTGGACTAGCGGGTCATGGCCAAGAGACCCAGTACTTC. Its protein is CASSALGLAGHGQETQYF.

Details on this clone: A read error is the likely source, as a far larger clone sits one nucleotide away. In the same sample, other DNA sequences code for this CDR3. The chain has TRBV28 and TRBJ1-2; no definite D call. From germline, CDR1 is MDHEN and CDR2 SYDVKM. V was clipped by 6 bases and J by 2 bases, with 4 bases between them. CDR3 size: 11 residues. The CDR3 sequence: CASSLNYGYTF. CDR3 DNA: TGTGCCAGCAGCCTAAACTATGGCTACACCTTC.